A selection of T cell receptor beta chains follows, all from one sample in a study of CD8+CD57+ T cells in acquired aplastic anemia. TCRdb re-analysed the reads in MiXCR, keeping a single row per CDR3 protein. The repertoire holds about 81,000 distinct CDR3 sequences, with around 44% as singletons. The specimen sequenced was sorted CD4+, CD8+, or CD8+CD57+ T cells (not recorded which) from PBMCs. Source of these receptors: a human donor in good health, serving as a control. CDR3s include the opening cysteine and the closing phenylalanine or tryptophan. The D gene is left open where the match is weak. Rows give clone size only sometimes, using once, few, many, or a class for an expanded clone.

>TRBV7-8|.|TRBJ1-4|.
CASSPGPNEKLFF
TGTGCCAGCAGCCCCGGGCCTAATGAAAAACTGTTTTTT
>TRBV19|.|TRBJ1-1|.
CASSSGLTEAFF
TGTGCCAGCAGTTCGGGTTTAACTGAAGCTTTCTTT
>TRBV6-1|few|TRBJ2-2|.
CASSLQQIGELFF
TGTGCCAGCAGCCTTCAACAAATCGGGGAGCTGTTTTTT
>TRBV10-1|.|TRBJ1-6|.
CATFVPPGIIDNSPLHF
TGCGCCACCTTCGTACCCCCAGGGATTATCGACAATTCACCTCTCCACTTT
>TRBV6-1|many|TRBJ2-6|.
CASSAVGANVLTF
TGTGCCAGCAGTGCGGTGGGGGCCAACGTCCTGACTTTC
>TRBV19|.|TRBJ2-1|.
CASGKTSSYNEQFF
TGTGCCAGTGGAAAGACTAGCTCCTACAATGAGCAGTTCTTC
>TRBV5-6|.|TRBJ1-2|.
CASSLNNYGYTF
TGTGCCAGCAGCTTGAATAACTATGGCTACACCTTC
>TRBV7-2|.|TRBJ2-7|TRBD1
CASSGGQTTYEQYF
TGTGCCAGCAGCGGGGGACAGACCACCTACGAGCAGTACTTC
>TRBV7-2|many|TRBJ2-1|TRBD2
CASSPGTSGADEQFF
TGTGCCAGCAGCCCCGGGACTAGCGGGGCAGATGAGCAGTTCTTC
>TRBV15|.|TRBJ1-1|TRBD1
CATSRDRGRAEAFF
TGTGCCACCAGCAGAGATAGGGGGCGGGCTGAAGCTTTCTTT
>TRBV20-1|many|TRBJ2-3|TRBD2
CSAIPGLAGGPTDTQYF
TGCAGTGCTATACCGGGACTAGCGGGGGGGCCCACAGATACGCAGTATTTT
>TRBV10-2|.|TRBJ1-2|.
CASSESDPYGYTF
TGCGCCAGCAGTGAATCGGACCCCTATGGCTACACCTTC
>TRBV11-2|.|TRBJ2-3|.
CASSLDASGVDTQYF
TGTGCCAGCAGCTTAGATGCTTCGGGGGTAGATACGCAGTATTTT